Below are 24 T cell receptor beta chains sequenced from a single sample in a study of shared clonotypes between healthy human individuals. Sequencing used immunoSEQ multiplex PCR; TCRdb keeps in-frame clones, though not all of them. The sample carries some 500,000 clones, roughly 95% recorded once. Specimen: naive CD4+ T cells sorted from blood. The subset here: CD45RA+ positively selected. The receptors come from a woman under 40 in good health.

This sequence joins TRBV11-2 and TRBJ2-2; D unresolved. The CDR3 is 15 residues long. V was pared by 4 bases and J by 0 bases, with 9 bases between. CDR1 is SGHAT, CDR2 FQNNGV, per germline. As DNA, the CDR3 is TGTGCCAGCAGCTGGGGTACGACGAACACCGGGGAGCTGTTTTTT. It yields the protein CASSWGTTNTGELFF.

This CDR3 reads CASSYPDSRRAFF. DNA of the CDR3: TGTGCCAGCAGTTACCCTGACAGCAGGCGGGCTTTCTTT. V and J are TRBV6-6 and TRBJ1-1, with D possibly TRBD1 on 5 matching bases. Germline CDR1 reads MNHNY; CDR2 reads SVGAGI (reference sequence). Trimming left V 2 bases short and J 11 bases short, with 15 bases between. The CDR3 sequence is 13 residues long.

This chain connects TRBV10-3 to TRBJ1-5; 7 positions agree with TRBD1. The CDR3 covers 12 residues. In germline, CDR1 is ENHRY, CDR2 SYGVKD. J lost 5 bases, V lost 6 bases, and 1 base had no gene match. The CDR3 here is CAIRGTDQPQHF. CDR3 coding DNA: TGTGCCATCAGAGGGACAGATCAGCCCCAGCATTTT.

CDR3 amino acids: CASSLGGIGQVGRNEQYF. The CDR3 nucleotides read TGCGCCAGCAGCTTGGGCGGAATAGGACAGGTAGGCCGCAACGAGCAGTACTTC. The rearrangement uses TRBV5-1 and TRBJ2-5; 7 bases match TRBD1. The J call may be in error: the DNA end matches TRBJ2-7 better. This CDR3 region has 18 residues. Germline CDR1 is SGHRS and CDR2 is YFSETQ.

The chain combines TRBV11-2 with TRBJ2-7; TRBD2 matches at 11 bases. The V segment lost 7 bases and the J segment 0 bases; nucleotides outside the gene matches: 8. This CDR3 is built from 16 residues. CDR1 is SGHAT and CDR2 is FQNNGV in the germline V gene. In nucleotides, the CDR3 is TGTGCCAGCACAAAACGACTAGCGGGAAGCTCCTACGAGCAGTACTTC. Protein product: CASTKRLAGSSYEQYF.

The DNA of the CDR3 is TGTGCCAGCAGCCCCGACAGGGGGGGCTATGGCTACACCTTC. It specifies CASSPDRGGYGYTF. The genes are TRBV4-2 and TRBJ1-2; TRBD1 matches 9 bases. CDR3 length: 14 amino acids. V shed 4 bases, J shed 4 bases, and the junction held 4 bases outside the gene matches. Germline V lookup: CDR1 LGHNA, CDR2 YNFKEQ.

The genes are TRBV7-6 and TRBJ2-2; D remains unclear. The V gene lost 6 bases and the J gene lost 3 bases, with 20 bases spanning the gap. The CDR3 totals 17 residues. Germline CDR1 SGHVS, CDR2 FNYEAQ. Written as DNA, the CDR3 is TGTGCCAGCAGTCATAAGGCCCAACTCACAGACACCGGGGAGCTGTTTTTT. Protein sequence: CASSHKAQLTDTGELFF.

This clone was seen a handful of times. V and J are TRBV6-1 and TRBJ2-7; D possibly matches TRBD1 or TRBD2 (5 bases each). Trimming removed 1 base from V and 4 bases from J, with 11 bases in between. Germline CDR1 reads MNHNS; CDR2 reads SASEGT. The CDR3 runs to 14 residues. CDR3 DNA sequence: TGTGCCAGCAGTGAAGTCTGGGGACCGTACGAGCAGTACTTC. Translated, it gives CASSEVWGPYEQYF.

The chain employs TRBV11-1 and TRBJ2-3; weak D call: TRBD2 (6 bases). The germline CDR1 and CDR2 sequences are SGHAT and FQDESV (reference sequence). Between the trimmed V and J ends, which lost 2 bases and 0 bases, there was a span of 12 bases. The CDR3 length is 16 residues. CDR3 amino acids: CASSLRPGSSTDTQYF. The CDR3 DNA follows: TGTGCCAGCAGCTTAAGACCCGGGAGCAGCACAGATACGCAGTATTTT. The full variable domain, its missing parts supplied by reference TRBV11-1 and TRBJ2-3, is EAEVAQSPRYKITEKSQAVAFWCDPISGHATLYWYRQILGQGPELLVQFQDESVVDDSQLPKDRFSAERLKGVDSTLKIQPAELGDSAMYLCASSLRPGSSTDTQYFGPGTRLTVL.

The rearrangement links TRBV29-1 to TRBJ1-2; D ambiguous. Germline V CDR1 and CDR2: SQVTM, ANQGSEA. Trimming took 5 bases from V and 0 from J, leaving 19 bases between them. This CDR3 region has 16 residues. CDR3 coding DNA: TGCAGCGTTCCCTACCCCGGGTGGGGAGCTAACTATGGCTACACCTTC. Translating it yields CSVPYPGWGANYGYTF.

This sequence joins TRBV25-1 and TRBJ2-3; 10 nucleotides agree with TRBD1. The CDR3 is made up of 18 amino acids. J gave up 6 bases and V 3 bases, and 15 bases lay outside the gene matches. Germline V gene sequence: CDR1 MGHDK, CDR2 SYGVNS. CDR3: CASSDGPAKTGGADTQYF. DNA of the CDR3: TGTGCCAGCAGTGATGGGCCTGCCAAGACAGGGGGCGCGGATACGCAGTATTTT.

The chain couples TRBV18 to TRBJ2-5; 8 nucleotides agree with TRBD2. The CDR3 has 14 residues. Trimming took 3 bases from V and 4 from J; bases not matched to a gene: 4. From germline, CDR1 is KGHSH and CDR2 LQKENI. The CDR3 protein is CASSPPGGVETQYF. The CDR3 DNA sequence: TGTGCCAGCTCACCCCCCGGGGGGGTAGAGACCCAGTACTTC.

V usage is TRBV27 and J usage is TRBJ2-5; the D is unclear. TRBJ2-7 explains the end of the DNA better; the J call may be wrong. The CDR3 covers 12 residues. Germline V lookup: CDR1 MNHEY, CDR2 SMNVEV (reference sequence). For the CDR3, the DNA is TGTGCCAGCAGTTTACATGGCTACGAGCAGTACTTC. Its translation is CASSLHGYEQYF.

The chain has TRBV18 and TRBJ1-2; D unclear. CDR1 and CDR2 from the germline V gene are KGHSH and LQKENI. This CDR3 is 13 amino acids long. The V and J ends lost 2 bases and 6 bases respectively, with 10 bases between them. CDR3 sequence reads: CASSPRTYDGYTF. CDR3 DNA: TGTGCCAGCTCACCAAGGACGTATGATGGCTACACCTTC.

In nucleotides, the CDR3 is TGTGCCAGCTCACTTCTAGCGGGGGACTACAATGAGCAGTTCTTC. Translating it yields CASSLLAGDYNEQFF. The rearrangement uses TRBV18 and TRBJ2-1; 10 nucleotides line up with TRBD2. The germline V gene encodes CDR1 KGHSH and CDR2 LQKENI. Trimming at V came to 4 bases and at J to 3 bases, leaving 3 bases not matched to a gene. CDR3 length equals 15 residues.

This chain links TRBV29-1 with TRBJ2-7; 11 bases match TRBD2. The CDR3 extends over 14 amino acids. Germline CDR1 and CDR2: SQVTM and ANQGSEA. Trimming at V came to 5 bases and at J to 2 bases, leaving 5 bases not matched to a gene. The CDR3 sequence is CSVSRLAGPYEQYF. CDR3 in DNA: TGCAGCGTTTCCAGACTAGCGGGACCCTACGAGCAGTACTTC.

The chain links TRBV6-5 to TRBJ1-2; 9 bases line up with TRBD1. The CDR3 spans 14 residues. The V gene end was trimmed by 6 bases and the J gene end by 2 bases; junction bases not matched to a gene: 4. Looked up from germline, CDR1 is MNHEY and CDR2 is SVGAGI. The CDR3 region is CASRSGQGNYGYTF. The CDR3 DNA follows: TGTGCCAGCAGATCGGGACAGGGAAACTATGGCTACACCTTC.

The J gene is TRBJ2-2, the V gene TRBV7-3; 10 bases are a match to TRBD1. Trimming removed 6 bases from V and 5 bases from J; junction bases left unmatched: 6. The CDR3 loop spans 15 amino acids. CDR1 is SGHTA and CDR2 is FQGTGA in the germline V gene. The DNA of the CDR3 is TGTGCCAGCAGTCCCTCGGGACAGGGGACCGGGGAGCTGTTTTTT. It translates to CASSPSGQGTGELFF.

CDR3 protein: CASNKDRTVHGYTF. The CDR3 DNA follows: TGTGCCAGCAATAAAGACAGGACGGTGCATGGCTACACCTTC. The chain employs TRBV2 and TRBJ1-2; maybe TRBD1 (6 bases). The V gene's germline CDR1 is SNHLY and CDR2 FYNNEI. Trimming cost V 7 bases and J 6 bases, with 18 bases left between them. The CDR3 has 14 residues.

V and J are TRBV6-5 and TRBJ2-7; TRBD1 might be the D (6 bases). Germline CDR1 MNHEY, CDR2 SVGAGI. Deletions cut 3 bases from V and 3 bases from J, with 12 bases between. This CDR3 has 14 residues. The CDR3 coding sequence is TGTGCCAGCAGTTATGACCGGGACAACTACGAGCAGTACTTC. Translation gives CASSYDRDNYEQYF.

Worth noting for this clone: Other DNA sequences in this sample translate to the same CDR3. The CDR3 loop reads CASSLEGAGEQYF. In nucleotides, the CDR3 is TGCGCCAGCAGCTTGGAGGGGGCGGGCGAGCAGTACTTC. The chain links TRBV5-1 to TRBJ2-7; TRBD1 aligns across 7 bases. V shed 0 bases and J 6 bases; nucleotides not matched to a gene: 3. The germline CDR1 and CDR2 sequences are SGHRS and YFSETQ. There are 13 residues in the CDR3.

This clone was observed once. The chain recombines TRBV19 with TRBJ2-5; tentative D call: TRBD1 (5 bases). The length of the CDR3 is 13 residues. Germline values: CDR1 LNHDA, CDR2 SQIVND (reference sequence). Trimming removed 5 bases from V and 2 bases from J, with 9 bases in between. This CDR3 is CASSQNRQETQYF. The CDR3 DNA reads TGTGCCAGTAGTCAAAACAGGCAAGAGACCCAGTACTTC.

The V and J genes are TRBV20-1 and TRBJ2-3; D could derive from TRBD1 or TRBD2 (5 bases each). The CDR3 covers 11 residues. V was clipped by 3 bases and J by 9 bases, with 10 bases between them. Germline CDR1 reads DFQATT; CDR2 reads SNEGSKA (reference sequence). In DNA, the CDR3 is TGCAGTGCTAGGGTCAGGGAGACGCAGTATTTT. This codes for CSARVRETQYF.

CDR3 residues: CASSHTRDRGPLAEAFF. In nucleotides, the CDR3 is TGTGCCAGCAGCCACACCCGGGACAGGGGGCCGTTGGCTGAAGCTTTCTTT. The chain couples TRBV7-2 to TRBJ1-1; 12 nucleotides agree with TRBD1. This CDR3 region has 17 residues. In germline, CDR1 is SGHTA, CDR2 FQGNSA. Trimming at V came to 5 bases and at J to 6 bases, leaving 13 bases not matched to a gene.